This T cell receptor (beta chain) stems from a study of blood T cells in healthy people across ages. Findings and caveats of the study: The study regarded diversity estimates from one million T cells as underestimates.

The use of a sample-barcoded 5' primer and a J-beta primer mix characterized a second PCR of roughly 7 to 11 cycles. Every sample returned 2.5 million or more CDR3-containing paired-end reads. TCRdb re-called the 5' RACE reads with MiXCR, one entry per CDR3 protein. The sample has about 800,000 distinct CDR3 sequences, roughly 64% seen once; the top ten hold around 20%. The germline CDR1 and CDR2 sequences are DFQATT and SNEGSKA (reference sequence). Trimming removed 3 bases from V and 0 bases from J, with 14 bases in between. This CDR3 spans 15 amino acids. Worth noting for this clonotype: What it binds is not known.

The receptor comes from a man aged 30 to 39 in good health. Sequenced material: blood. The genes are TRBV20-1 and TRBJ1-1; D uncertain. The CDR3 loop reads CSAREPLGMNTEAFF. The DNA of the CDR3 is TGCAGTGCTAGGGAGCCCCTAGGGATGAACACTGAAGCTTTCTTT.